What follows are 14 T cell receptor beta chains derived from one specimen sequenced in a study of CD8 T cells in Susac syndrome. Random hexamers were used to reverse transcribe an amount of about 0.45 to 1 ug RNA. TCRdb called the immunoSEQ multiplex PCR reads again in MiXCR, with one record for every CDR3 protein. The sample contains around 150,000 distinct CDR3 sequences, approximately 96% of which appear only once. The sequenced sample consisted of CD4+ T cells from PBMCs. These receptors were taken from a human donor with multiple sclerosis.

V and J are TRBV5-6 and TRBJ2-5; D assignment may be TRBD1 or TRBD2 (5 bases each). The CDR3 runs to 16 residues. The V and J ends lost 0 bases and 3 bases respectively, with 15 bases between them. Germline CDR1 SGHDT, CDR2 YYEEEE. Here the CDR3 reads CASSLAPGRPKETQYF. The CDR3 DNA sequence: TGTGCCAGCAGCTTGGCACCGGGACGACCTAAAGAGACCCAGTACTTC.

The J gene is TRBJ2-7, the V gene TRBV29-1, with a possible D match to TRBD2 (5 bases). The germline gives CDR1 SQVTM, CDR2 ANQGSEA. V shed 5 bases and J shed 0 bases, with 8 bases lying between them. The CDR3 consists of 12 residues. The CDR3: CSVSEGSYEQYF. The CDR3, as DNA: TGCAGCGTTAGTGAGGGCTCCTACGAGCAGTACTTC.

This chain joins TRBV24-1 and TRBJ2-5; 13 bases fit TRBD2. After removal of 4 bases from V and 2 bases from J, the junction contained 3 bases not matched to a gene. CDR1 and CDR2 from the germline V gene are KGHDR and SFDVKD. The CDR3 totals 16 residues. The CDR3 sequence is CATSDILAGGQETQYF. CDR3 sequence (DNA): TGTGCCACCAGTGACATACTAGCGGGAGGGCAAGAGACCCAGTACTTC.

This chain uses TRBV27 with TRBJ1-6; D is possibly TRBD1 (5 bases). This CDR3 is 14 amino acids long. In germline, CDR1 is MNHEY, CDR2 SMNVEV (reference sequence). The V and J ends lost 0 bases and 8 bases respectively, with 8 bases between them. The CDR3 loop reads CASSLSGVDSPLHF. Written as DNA, the CDR3 is TGTGCCAGCAGTTTATCGGGGGTTGATTCACCCCTCCACTTT.

The V gene is TRBV9, the J gene TRBJ2-7; D not resolved. The CDR3 contains 13 residues. V was pared by 2 bases and J by 7 bases, with 13 bases between. Germline V gene data show CDR1 as SGDLS and CDR2 as YYNGEE. This CDR3 reads CASSVSLGQEQYF. The CDR3 DNA is TGTGCCAGCAGCGTGAGCTTGGGCCAGGAGCAGTACTTC.

This chain links TRBV20-1 with TRBJ2-7; D is ambiguous. The CDR3 has 13 residues. In germline, CDR1 is DFQATT, CDR2 SNEGSKA (reference sequence). V was cut by 3 bases and J by 5 bases, with 14 bases left in between. Written as DNA, the CDR3 is TGCAGTGCTAGTAAGACCCAGGACCACGAGCAGTACTTC. It codes for CSASKTQDHEQYF.

The chain carries TRBV20-1 and TRBJ2-3; 8 nucleotides agree with TRBD1. Trimming removed 7 bases from V and 6 bases from J; junction bases left unmatched: 12. Germline V gene sequence: CDR1 DFQATT, CDR2 SNEGSKA (reference sequence). The CDR3 loop spans 14 amino acids. CDR3: CSGEVSGGPDTQYF. In nucleotides, the CDR3 is TGCAGTGGCGAGGTGTCAGGGGGCCCCGATACGCAGTATTTT.

V usage is TRBV28 and J usage is TRBJ2-3; the match to TRBD2 covers 11 bases. J lost 8 bases, V lost 5 bases, and 6 bases had no gene match. The germline V gene has CDR1 MDHEN and CDR2 SYDVKM. There are 14 residues in the CDR3. The CDR3 sequence: CASSQGGTSGTQYF. The CDR3 nucleotides read TGTGCCAGCAGTCAGGGGGGGACTAGCGGTACGCAGTATTTT.

This chain connects TRBV5-6 to TRBJ2-6; D uncertain. The V gene lost 0 bases and the J gene lost 0 bases, with 16 bases spanning the gap. This CDR3 comprises 19 residues. CDR1 and CDR2 from the germline V gene are SGHDT and YYEEEE. The DNA of the CDR3 is TGTGCCAGCAGCTTGGTCATACGACGGCCGGACTCTGGGGCCAACGTCCTGACTTTC. This codes for CASSLVIRRPDSGANVLTF.

This rearrangement joins TRBV12-3 or TRBV12-4 to TRBJ1-5; 7 bases match TRBD1. The V and J ends lost 6 bases and 4 bases, in that order; junction bases with no gene match: 3. The CDR3 totals 13 residues. In DNA, the CDR3 is TGTGCCAGCAGAGACAGGGAGAATCAGCCCCAGCATTTT. Translation: CASRDRENQPQHF.

The chain is built from TRBV20-1 and TRBJ2-7; the match to TRBD1 covers 10 bases. V gave up 6 bases and J gave up 2 bases; unmatched junction bases: 7. This CDR3 contains 14 residues. CDR1 and CDR2 from the germline V gene are DFQATT and SNEGSKA (reference sequence). The CDR3 sequence: CSAPWTGGTYEQYF. In nucleotides, the CDR3 is TGCAGTGCACCATGGACAGGGGGTACCTACGAGCAGTACTTC.

This chain uses TRBV5-1 with TRBJ2-2; D remains unclear. This CDR3 spans 15 amino acids. CDR1 SGHRS and CDR2 YFSETQ come from the germline V gene. With 4 bases removed from V and 2 bases from J, the gap between germline ends came to 12 bases. As DNA, the CDR3 is TGCGCCAGCAGCCGCTTAGGGTTTAACACCGGGGAGCTGTTTTTT. It specifies CASSRLGFNTGELFF. The full variable domain, in which reference TRBV5-1 and TRBJ2-2 provide the parts outside the CDR3, is KAGVTQTPRYLIKTRGQQVTLSCSPISGHRSVSWYQQTPGQGLQFLFEYFSETQRNKGNFPGRFSGRQFSNSRSEMNVSTLELGDSALYLCASSRLGFNTGELFFGEGSRLTVL.

The V and J genes are TRBV20-1 and TRBJ1-5; D gene uncertain. V lost 4 bases to trimming and J lost 7 bases, with 23 bases between them. Germline V gene data show CDR1 as DFQATT and CDR2 as SNEGSKA (reference sequence). CDR3 length: 16 amino acids. For the CDR3, the DNA is TGCAGTGCTACCACATCCCGTGGCACAGAGGGACAGCCCCAGCATTTT. This codes for CSATTSRGTEGQPQHF.

This rearrangement joins TRBV13 to TRBJ1-2; D is possibly TRBD1 (6 bases). Germline V CDR1 and CDR2: PRHDT, FYEKMQ (reference sequence). This CDR3 spans 14 amino acids. Trimming left V 8 bases short and J 5 bases short, with 18 bases between. CDR3 in amino acids: CASGQRRVAYGYTF. In DNA form, the CDR3 reads TGTGCCAGCGGACAGAGGCGGGTTGCATATGGCTACACCTTC.